This is a list of T cell receptor beta chains from one sample in a study of beta chain features in type 1 diabetes. The table came from immunoSEQ multiplex PCR; TCRdb's copy has only in-frame clones and leaves some out. The sample includes some 150,000 clones, more than 9.5% of them seen just once. The source material was central memory CD4+ T cells from blood. The receptors were gathered from a man between 18 and 29 years old in good health. Each CDR3 is given with its conserved first and last residue. The order of the fields is J gene, V gene, CDR3 length, D gene, clone size, CDR3 DNA, CDR3 protein. A D gene is named only where the DNA matches it firmly. Where a row states a size, it is once, few, many or the class of an expanded clone; other rows omit it.

>TRBJ2-3|TRBV4-2|15|-|few
TGTGCCAGCAGCCCTGGGACGACTAGCACAGATACGCAGTATTTT
CASSPGTTSTDTQYF
>TRBJ1-2|TRBV18|15|TRBD1|-
TGTGCCAGCTCACCTACGGGACAGGGGGACTATGGCTACACCTTC
CASSPTGQGDYGYTF
>TRBJ1-2|TRBV30|12|-|many
TGTGCCTGGGGAGGGGATGACTATGGCTACACCTTC
CAWGGDDYGYTF
>TRBJ2-7|TRBV9|14|-|few
TGTGCCAGCAGCGCGGGGGAATCAGCGATCGAGCAGTACTTC
CASSAGESAIEQYF
>TRBJ2-1|TRBV19|16|-|few
TGTGCCAGTAGCCTCCGGGGATCGGGCTCCTACAATGAGCAGTTCTTC
CASSLRGSGSYNEQFF
>TRBJ2-2|TRBV18|15|-|many
TGTGCCAGCTCAAGAGGTTCCCGCGACACCGGGGAGCTGTTTTTT
CASSRGSRDTGELFF
>TRBJ1-1|TRBV14|14|-|few
TGTGCCAGCAGCCAAGGAGGGTTGGAGGGTGAAGCTTTCTTT
CASSQGGLEGEAFF
>TRBJ2-3|TRBV7-2|15|-|-
TGTGCCAGCAGCTTAGCGACGGGGCGGGCAGATACGCAGTATTTT
CASSLATGRADTQYF
>TRBJ2-3|TRBV7-2|15|-|few
TGTGCCAGCAGCCCCCAGGGTTTTGGCACAGATACGCAGTATTTT
CASSPQGFGTDTQYF
>TRBJ2-7|TRBV7-2|15|-|few
TGTGCCAGCAGCTCCGCCGACGGGATAACCTACGAGCAGTACTTC
CASSSADGITYEQYF
>TRBJ2-5|TRBV27|13|-|few
TGTGCCAGCAGCATCAACGGGTTGAAGACCCAGTACTTC
CASSINGLKTQYF
>TRBJ1-2|TRBV2|14|TRBD1|few
TGTGCCAGCAGTTCTGGGACAGGGGGCTATGGCTACACCTTC
CASSSGTGGYGYTF
>TRBJ2-7|TRBV5-1|20|TRBD2|few
TGCGCCAGCAGCTTCTTTACAGCGGGGCCAGCGAAACTGGGGTCGGACGAGCAGTACTTC
CASSFFTAGPAKLGSDEQYF
>TRBJ1-1|TRBV30|12|-|-
TGTGCCTGGAGTGTACTGAACACTGAAGCTTTCTTT
CAWSVLNTEAFF
>TRBJ1-6|TRBV30|13|TRBD1|many
TGTGCCTGGAGCGCGAACAGGGGTTCACCCCTCCACTTT
CAWSANRGSPLHF
>TRBJ2-3|TRBV7-3|12|-|few
TGTGCCAGCGGGGACTCCACAGATACGCAGTATTTT
CASGDSTDTQYF
>TRBJ1-2|TRBV7-2|14|TRBD1|few
TGTGCCAGCAGCTTTGGGACAGGGGTTCATGGCTACACCTTC
CASSFGTGVHGYTF
>TRBJ2-7|TRBV25-1|14|TRBD1|-
TGTGCCAGCAGTGACGCAGGGGGCCTGTACGAGCAGTACTTC
CASSDAGGLYEQYF
>TRBJ1-2|TRBV15|15|-|-
TGTGCCACCAGCAGAGTTCGACAGCCGGGCTATGGCTACACCTTC
CATSRVRQPGYGYTF
>TRBJ2-6|TRBV29-1|14|-|-
TGCAGCGTTGGATTGGGGACTGGGGCCAACGTCCTGACTTTC
CSVGLGTGANVLTF
>TRBJ1-5|TRBV18|13|-|-
TGTGCCAGCTCACCAGAGAGTCAACAGCCCCAGCATTTT
CASSPESQQPQHF
>TRBJ2-5|TRBV11-2|12|-|-
TGTGCCAGCAGCTTAATTGCGGAGACCCAGTACTTC
CASSLIAETQYF
>TRBJ2-1|TRBV10-3|15|-|few
TGTGCCATCAGTGAGCAACAGGGAATGAACAATGAGCAGTTCTTC
CAISEQQGMNNEQFF
>TRBJ1-6|TRBV7-9|15|TRBD1|few
TGTGCCAGCAGCTCCGGGACAGCCTATAATTCACCCCTCCACTTT
CASSSGTAYNSPLHF
>TRBJ1-2|TRBV5-6|14|TRBD1|-
TGTGCCAGCAGGCGGACAGGGTCGAAGTATGGCTACACCTTC
CASRRTGSKYGYTF
>TRBJ2-7|TRBV28|14|-|few
TGTGCCAGCGTTCACAGGGCAAACTCCTACGAGCAGTACTTC
CASVHRANSYEQYF
>TRBJ2-3|TRBV10-2|13|-|few
TGCGCCAGCCGAAAGGGTCGGGCAGATACGCAGTATTTT
CASRKGRADTQYF
>TRBJ2-6|TRBV7-9|18|TRBD1|few
TGTGCCAGCAGCCAGCGGTCCCGGGACAGGGTTGGGGCCAACGTCCTGACTTTC
CASSQRSRDRVGANVLTF
>TRBJ1-4|TRBV30|14|-|few
TGTGCCTCCAACTTAAGGGGAGGCCATGAAAAACTGTTTTTT
CASNLRGGHEKLFF
>TRBJ2-7|TRBV6-5|15|-|-
TGTGCCAGCAGTTACGGCAGGGAGACCGCCTACGAGCAGTACTTC
CASSYGRETAYEQYF
>TRBJ2-3|TRBV7-2|18|TRBD1|-
TGTGCCAGCAGCTTAGCGTTCTTGGGACAGGGAGGCACAGATACGCAGTATTTT
CASSLAFLGQGGTDTQYF
>TRBJ2-7|TRBV18|11|-|few
TGTGCCAGCTCACAAGACAGGGAGCAGTACTTC
CASSQDREQYF
>TRBJ2-1|TRBV5-1|13|-|-
TGCGCCAGCAGCGCCGACCCTTACAATGAGCAGTTCTTC
CASSADPYNEQFF
>TRBJ2-5|TRBV30|12|-|many
TGTGCCTGGAGTGTAGGCTCAGAGACCCAGTACTTC
CAWSVGSETQYF
>TRBJ1-2|TRBV7-8|16|-|few
TGTGCCAGCACCATTTCGGCATTCAGGGATAACTATGGCTACACCTTC
CASTISAFRDNYGYTF
>TRBJ2-7|TRBV4-3|16|-|-
TGCGCCAGCAGCCAAGGACAGGGGAGGGGGTCCTACGAGCAGTACTTC
CASSQGQGRGSYEQYF
>TRBJ2-1|TRBV7-2|12|TRBD1|-
TGTGCCAGCAGCTTATCAAGGACAGGGCAGTTCTTC
CASSLSRTGQFF
>TRBJ1-2|TRBV9|13|-|few
TGTGCCAGCAGCCTAGTTCTTAACTATGGCTACACCTTC
CASSLVLNYGYTF
>TRBJ1-6|TRBV30|14|-|-
TGTGCCTGGAGGCTTGGGCAGGGGAATTCACCCCTCCACTTT
CAWRLGQGNSPLHF
>TRBJ2-7|TRBV5-6|14|-|many
TGTGCCAGCGGATTTAGGGGTTTTTACTACGAGCAGTACTTC
CASGFRGFYYEQYF
>TRBJ2-5|TRBV25-1|15|-|-
TGTGCCAGCAGTGAGCTTCAGGGGAGGCAAGAGACCCAGTACTTC
CASSELQGRQETQYF
>TRBJ2-5|TRBV20-1|10|-|few
TGCAGTCGGGGTGGAGAGACCCAGTACTTC
CSRGGETQYF
>TRBJ1-2|TRBV30|14|-|-
TGTGCCTGGGGGACCCCAGGAAGGGGCTATGGCTACACCTTC
CAWGTPGRGYGYTF
>TRBJ1-3|TRBV7-2|15|-|-
TGTGCCAGCAGCCTGAGTACAGCCTCTGGAAACACCATATATTTT
CASSLSTASGNTIYF
>TRBJ2-3|TRBV18|13|-|-
TGTGCCAGCTCACCCCCGAACAGGCCTACGCAGTATTTT
CASSPPNRPTQYF
>TRBJ1-2|TRBV5-6|15|TRBD1|-
TGTGCCAGCAGCTTGGAGCAGGGGGGACCCTATGGCTACACCTTC
CASSLEQGGPYGYTF
>TRBJ2-1|TRBV19|19|TRBD2|few
TGTGCCAGTAGTATCTTACTAGCGGGAGGGCCCTCGGGGGTCGATGAGCAGTTCTTC
CASSILLAGGPSGVDEQFF
>TRBJ2-3|TRBV9|14|TRBD2|-
TGTGCCAGCAGCTCACCTACGGGGGGGCAAGGGCAGTATTTT
CASSSPTGGQGQYF
>TRBJ2-1|TRBV19|15|-|-
TGTGCCAGCAAAAACAGCTGGAGCTTTTACAATGAGCAGTTCTTC
CASKNSWSFYNEQFF
>TRBJ1-1|TRBV7-2|14|-|many
TGTGCCAGCAGCCTGGGCAGCTATAACACTGAAGCTTTCTTT
CASSLGSYNTEAFF
>TRBJ2-7|TRBV7-2|13|TRBD2|-
TGTGCCAGCAGCTTCACTAGCGTCGGCGAGCAGTACTTC
CASSFTSVGEQYF
>TRBJ2-7|TRBV27|15|-|many
TGTGCCAGCAGTGGAAGGTCAGTCGGGGATTACGAGCAGTACTTC
CASSGRSVGDYEQYF
>TRBJ2-2|TRBV5-1|15|TRBD1|few
TGCGCCAGCACTCAGGGACAGGCGGGCACCGGGGAGCTGTTTTTT
CASTQGQAGTGELFF
>TRBJ2-5|TRBV29-1|12|TRBD1|few
TGCAGCTCCCGACAGGGTAAAGAGACCCAGTACTTC
CSSRQGKETQYF
>TRBJ2-7|TRBV5-1|15|-|-
TGCGCCAGCAGCTCTGAAGGATACATCTCGAACGAGCAGTACTTC
CASSSEGYISNEQYF